Listed below are T cell receptor beta chains from one sample, sequenced in a study of T cells after somatic rescue of genetic block. TCRdb's table, derived via immunoSEQ multiplex PCR, lists solely in-frame clones and lacks some. The sample carries roughly 110,000 clones, around 90% recorded once. Material for sequencing was peripheral blood mononuclear cells (PBMCs). The origin of the receptors is a woman under 30. The CDR3 runs from the conserved cysteine through the conserved F or W. D genes are given only for firm matches. A clone size is listed for some rows: how often the clone was seen (once, few, many), or a class if it is expanded.

>TRBV19|NA|NA
CALKGWDF
>TRBV9|few|NA
CASSSSPSLNYGYTF
>TRBV10-3|NA|NA
CAISETWVLQETQYF
>TRBV10-3|NA|NA
CAIRQDLLLYNEQFF
>TRBV6-5|once|TRBD1
CATKGAGVDEQYF
>TRBV5-4|NA|NA
CASSRTELYNEQFF
>TRBV30|NA|NA
CAWSVRVRGAYEQYF
>TRBV6-5|NA|NA
CASSYRSGFDGYTF
>TRBV5-6|NA|NA
CASSLWGRVGNTIYF
>TRBV6-5|NA|NA
CASSYSGSGTSYEQYF
>TRBV19|NA|TRBD1
CASNTLGTGMAGELFF
>TRBV28|NA|TRBD1
CASSLRQGSYGYTF
>TRBV7-9|NA|NA
CASSLALANYGYTF
>TRBV11-2|NA|NA
CASSLATVLSYEQYF
>TRBV15|NA|TRBD1
CATSGQVLYGYTF
>TRBV6-1|NA|TRBD1
CAGGQKNTGELFF
>TRBV7-8|NA|TRBD1
CASSQGQGVNTIYF
>TRBV4-2|NA|NA
CASSQRPGDQPQHF
>TRBV2|NA|TRBD1
CASSKQGAGETQYF
>TRBV5-6|NA|TRBD2
CASSFTGGGSEQYF
>TRBV19|NA|TRBD1
CASSSDRGSNQPQHF
>TRBV5-4|once|NA
CASSLGGIMGDEQYF
>TRBV19|NA|NA
CASKDIGGLLGSSPLHF
>TRBV7-9|NA|TRBD1
CASSWTGVGTGELFF
>TRBV2|NA|TRBD2
CASSGTSGGAGELFF
>TRBV9|NA|NA
CASSVEGSGANVLTF
>TRBV6-1|NA|NA
CASSEDNRFNEKLFF
>TRBV10-3|NA|NA
CAISQGTDTQYF
>TRBV11-2|NA|TRBD1
CASSLQGADGYTF
>TRBV7-2|NA|NA
CASSLAGSPLHF
>TRBV5-1|NA|NA
CASSLDSSTDTQYF
>TRBV6-1|NA|TRBD1
CASSERGVRGHQPQHF
>TRBV7-2|NA|NA
CASSPIGPSGANVLTF
>TRBV6-5|NA|TRBD2
CASSYSKTSGVNEQFF
>TRBV7-2|NA|TRBD1
CASSLSTGGNSPLHF
>TRBV11-1|NA|NA
CASSLEGQYNEQFF
>TRBV15|NA|TRBD1
CATTPRDRLLQETQYF
>TRBV5-5|NA|TRBD1
CASSPYSMTGGTGELFF
>TRBV4-2|once|NA
CASSQDQQFQGPQHF
>TRBV12-5|NA|NA
CASGLVVGTSTDTQYF
>TRBV28|NA|TRBD1
CASSLRTGTNYGYTF
>TRBV2|NA|NA
CASSEQGGEKLFF
>TRBV5-6|few|TRBD1
CASSLTGRGQETQYF
>TRBV30|NA|NA
CAWSGWAGMNNSPLHF
>TRBV11-3|NA|NA
CASSADSFEKLFF
>TRBV12-2|NA|NA
CASRLARTRDRPRYTF
>TRBV15|NA|NA
CATSRGFHGKGLTYEQYF
>TRBV5-8|NA|TRBD1
CASKPSGQKYYGYTF